This T cell receptor (beta chain) was obtained from a study of blood T cell repertoires in COVID-19. Looking at the study overall: The samples span acute and convalescent COVID-19 from the United States, Italy and Spain. PBMCs, B-cell-depleted T cells, or T cells provided the cDNA or gDNA that made up the material.

The germline V gene has CDR1 SGHAT and CDR2 FQDESV (reference sequence). Deletions cut 10 bases from V and 4 bases from J, with 13 bases between. The CDR3 spans 12 residues. Per the original data handling: Scientists estimated how many nucleated cells there were by amplifying reference gene primers. The protocol was immunoSEQ multiplex PCR, while the TCRdb copy is restricted to in-frame clones and leaves out a portion. V and J calls and clone size are copied from that table; D and trimming were computed from the DNA. The table lists approximately 200,000 clones, around nine tenths of them singletons, with approximately 6% in the top ten.

This chain uses TRBV11-1 with TRBJ2-5; D perhaps matches TRBD1 (6 bases). The receptor was isolated from a man aged 55 to 69 who had recovered from COVID-19. The sequencing input was peripheral blood. CDR3: CATLGGGETQYF. The DNA for the CDR3 is TGTGCCACCTTAGGGGGTGGAGAGACCCAGTACTTC.